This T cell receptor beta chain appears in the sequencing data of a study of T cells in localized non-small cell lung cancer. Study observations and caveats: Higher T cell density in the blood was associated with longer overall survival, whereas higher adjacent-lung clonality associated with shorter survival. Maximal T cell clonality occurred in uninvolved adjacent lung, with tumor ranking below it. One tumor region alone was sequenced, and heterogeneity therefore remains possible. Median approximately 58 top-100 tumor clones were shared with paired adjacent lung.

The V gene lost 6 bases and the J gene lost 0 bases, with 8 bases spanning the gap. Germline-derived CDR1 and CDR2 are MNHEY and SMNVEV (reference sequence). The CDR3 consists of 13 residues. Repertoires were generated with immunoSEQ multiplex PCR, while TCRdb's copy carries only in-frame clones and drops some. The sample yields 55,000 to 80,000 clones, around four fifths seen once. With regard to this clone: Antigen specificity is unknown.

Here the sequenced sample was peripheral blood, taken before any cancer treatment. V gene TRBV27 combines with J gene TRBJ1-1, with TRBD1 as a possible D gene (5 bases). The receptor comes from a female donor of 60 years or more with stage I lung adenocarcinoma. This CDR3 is CASRQGVNTEAFF. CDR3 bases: TGTGCCAGCAGGCAGGGAGTGAACACTGAAGCTTTCTTT.